This T cell receptor beta chain is from a study of T cell changes during pregnancy in multiple sclerosis. The data were produced by immunoSEQ multiplex PCR, yet TCRdb's version contains in-frame clones alone and is incomplete. The data show approximately 46,000 clones, about 91% seen once. Deletions cut 7 bases from V and 1 base from J, with 17 bases between. Looked up from germline, CDR1 is SNHLY and CDR2 is FYNNEI. The CDR3 consists of 15 residues. This chain connects TRBV2 to TRBJ2-7; a weak D match, TRBD2 (5 bases). The TCR sequence derives from a female donor with multiple sclerosis, enrolled in a pregnancy study. Specimen: CD8+ T cells from peripheral blood mononuclear cells, collected after pregnancy. The CDR3 spells CASIGAGKRSYEQYF. The CDR3 DNA follows: TGTGCCAGCATCGGTGCCGGGAAGCGGTCCTACGAGCAGTACTTC.